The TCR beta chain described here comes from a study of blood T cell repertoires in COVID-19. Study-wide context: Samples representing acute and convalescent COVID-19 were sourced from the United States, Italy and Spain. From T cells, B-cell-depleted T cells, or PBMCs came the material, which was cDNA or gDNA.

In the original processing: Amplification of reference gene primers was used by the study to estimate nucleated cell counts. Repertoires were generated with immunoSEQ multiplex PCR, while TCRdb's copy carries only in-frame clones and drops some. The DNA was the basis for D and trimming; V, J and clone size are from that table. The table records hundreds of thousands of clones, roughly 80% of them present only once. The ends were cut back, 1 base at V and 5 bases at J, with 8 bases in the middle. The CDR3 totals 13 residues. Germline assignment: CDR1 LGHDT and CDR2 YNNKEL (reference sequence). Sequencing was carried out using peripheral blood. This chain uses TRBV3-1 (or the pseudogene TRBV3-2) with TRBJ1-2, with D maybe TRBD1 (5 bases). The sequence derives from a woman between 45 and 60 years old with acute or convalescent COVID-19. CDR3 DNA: TGTGCCAGCAGCCAAGGACAGACTTATGGCTACACCTTC. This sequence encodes CASSQGQTYGYTF.